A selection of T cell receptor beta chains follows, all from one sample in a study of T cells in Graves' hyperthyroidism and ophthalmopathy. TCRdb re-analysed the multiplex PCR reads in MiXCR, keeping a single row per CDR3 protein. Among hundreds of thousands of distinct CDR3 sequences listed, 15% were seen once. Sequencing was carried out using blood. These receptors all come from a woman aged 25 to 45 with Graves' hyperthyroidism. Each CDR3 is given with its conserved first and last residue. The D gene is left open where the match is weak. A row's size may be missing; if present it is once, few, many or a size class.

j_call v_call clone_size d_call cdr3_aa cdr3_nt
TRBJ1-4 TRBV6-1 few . CASSKNEKLFF TGTGCCAGCAGCAAAAATGAAAAACTGTTTTTT
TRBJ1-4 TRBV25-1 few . CASSEGGRVNEKLFF TGTGCCAGCAGTGAAGGGGGACGGGTCAATGAAAAACTGTTTTTT
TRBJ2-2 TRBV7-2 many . CASSTGTYTGELFF TGTGCCAGCAGCACCGGGACCTACACCGGGGAGCTGTTTTTT
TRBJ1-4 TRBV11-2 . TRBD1 CASTTGAEDNEKLFF TGTGCCAGCACCACAGGGGCGGAAGATAATGAAAAACTGTTTTTT
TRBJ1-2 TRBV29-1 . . CSADGRGKYGYTF TGCAGCGCCGACGGTAGGGGTAAATATGGCTACACCTTC
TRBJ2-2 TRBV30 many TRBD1 CAWTIRDRVTGELFF TGTGCCTGGACAATCCGGGACAGGGTAACCGGGGAGCTGTTTTTT
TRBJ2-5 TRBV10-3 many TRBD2 CAISEGLAGAFTETQYF TGTGCCATCAGTGAAGGACTAGCGGGAGCCTTCACGGAGACCCAGTACTTC
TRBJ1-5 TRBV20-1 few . CSASSFVTFNQPQHF TGCAGTGCTAGTTCCTTCGTCACTTTCAATCAGCCCCAGCATTTT
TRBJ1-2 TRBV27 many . CASSLSRGYGYTF TGTGCCAGCAGTTTATCGAGAGGGTATGGCTACACCTTC
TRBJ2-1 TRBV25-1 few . CASSRRSGNNEQFF TGTGCCAGCAGCCGAAGGTCCGGGAACAATGAGCAGTTCTTC
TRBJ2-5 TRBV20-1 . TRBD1 CSARGTGGTETQYF TGCAGTGCTAGAGGGACAGGGGGAACAGAGACCCAGTACTTC
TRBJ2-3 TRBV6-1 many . CASTTGTWSTDTQYF TGTGCCAGCACCACCGGGACGTGGAGCACAGATACGCAGTATTTT
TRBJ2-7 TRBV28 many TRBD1 CASSSEMTGKFSYEQYF TGTGCCAGCAGCAGCGAGATGACAGGGAAATTCTCCTACGAGCAGTACTTC
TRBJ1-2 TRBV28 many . CASSRGPVGYGYTF TGTGCCAGCAGTCGGGGGCCGGTCGGGTATGGCTACACCTTC
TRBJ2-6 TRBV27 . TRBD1 CASSSNTGTGLSGANVLTF TGTGCCAGCAGTTCCAACACCGGGACAGGTCTCTCTGGGGCCAACGTCCTGACTTTC
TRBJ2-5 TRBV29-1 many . CSVVRGNQETQYF TGCAGCGTTGTTAGGGGGAACCAAGAGACCCAGTACTTC
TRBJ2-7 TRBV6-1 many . CASSGDRTHLSYEQYF TGTGCCAGCAGTGGCGACCGGACACATTTGTCCTACGAGCAGTACTTC
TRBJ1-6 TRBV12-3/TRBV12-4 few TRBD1 CASSSTGQNSPLHF TGTGCCAGCAGTTCGACAGGGCAAAATTCACCCCTCCACTTT
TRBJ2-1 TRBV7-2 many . CASSQGQYSEQFF TGTGCCAGCAGCCAAGGACAGTACAGTGAGCAGTTCTTC
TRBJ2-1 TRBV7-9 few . CASSLDGHSPEQFF TGTGCCAGCAGCTTAGATGGGCATTCTCCGGAGCAGTTCTTC
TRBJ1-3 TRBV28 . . CASSLLRARSGNTIYF TGTGCCAGCAGTTTACTCAGGGCGCGCTCTGGAAACACCATATATTTT
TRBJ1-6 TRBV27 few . CASSFTGTSSPLHF TGTGCCAGCAGTTTCACCGGGACCAGCTCACCCCTCCACTTT
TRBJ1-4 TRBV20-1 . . CSARRRGFDSNEKLFF TGCAGTGCTAGGCGTAGGGGATTTGATTCTAATGAAAAACTGTTTTTT
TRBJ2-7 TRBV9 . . CASSVSGGLRDGEQYF TGTGCCAGCAGCGTATCCGGCGGCCTTCGGGATGGCGAGCAGTACTTC
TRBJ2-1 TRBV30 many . CAWSWGESSYNEQFF TGTGCCTGGAGTTGGGGGGAGAGCTCCTACAATGAGCAGTTCTTC
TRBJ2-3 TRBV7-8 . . CASSLDFITSTDTQYF TGTGCCAGCAGCTTAGACTTCATTACTAGCACAGATACGCAGTATTTT